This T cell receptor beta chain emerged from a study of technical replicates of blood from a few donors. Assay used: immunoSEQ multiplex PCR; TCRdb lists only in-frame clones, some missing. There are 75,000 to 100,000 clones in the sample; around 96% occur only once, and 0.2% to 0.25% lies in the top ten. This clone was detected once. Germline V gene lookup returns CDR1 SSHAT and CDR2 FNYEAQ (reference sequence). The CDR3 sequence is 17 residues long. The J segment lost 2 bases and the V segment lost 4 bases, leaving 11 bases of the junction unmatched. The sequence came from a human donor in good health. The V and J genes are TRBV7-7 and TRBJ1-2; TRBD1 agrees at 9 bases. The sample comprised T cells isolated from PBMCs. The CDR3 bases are TGTGCCAGCAGCTGGGGGACAAGGGACAGGGCAAACTATGGCTACACCTTC. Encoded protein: CASSWGTRDRANYGYTF.